Listed below are T cell receptor beta chains from one sample, sequenced in a study of T cell repertoires in cytomegalovirus infection. TCRdb re-called the reads through MiXCR, storing one row per CDR3 protein. Among 150,000 to 200,000 distinct CDR3 sequences listed, 9.5% were seen once. Sequenced input: PBMCs. These receptors originate from a human donor in good health (CMV status not recorded). Some clones in this sample may be carry-over from other donors' samples. CDR3s include the opening cysteine and the closing phenylalanine or tryptophan. D genes are given only for firm matches. Clone size appears in some rows only: once, few, many, or a class for an expanded clone.

d_call: .
cdr3_length: 14
v_call: TRBV19
clone_size: .
j_call: TRBJ1-1
cdr3_nt: TGTGCCAGTAGTATTATGCAGGGGAACACTGAAGCTTTCTTT
cdr3_aa: CASSIMQGNTEAFF

d_call: TRBD1
cdr3_length: 16
v_call: TRBV7-2
clone_size: .
j_call: TRBJ2-4
cdr3_nt: TGTGCCAGCAGCTTAAGGGGACAGGGAGAGCGAAACATTCAGTACTTC
cdr3_aa: CASSLRGQGERNIQYF

d_call: .
cdr3_length: 14
v_call: TRBV19
clone_size: many
j_call: TRBJ1-1
cdr3_nt: TGTGCCAGTAGTTTCAGGGTTCGGAGCACTGAAGCTTTCTTT
cdr3_aa: CASSFRVRSTEAFF

d_call: .
cdr3_length: 14
v_call: TRBV5-6
clone_size: .
j_call: TRBJ2-4
cdr3_nt: TGTGCCAGCAACCCACAGGGAGCCAAAAACATTCAGTACTTC
cdr3_aa: CASNPQGAKNIQYF

d_call: .
cdr3_length: 12
v_call: TRBV18
clone_size: many
j_call: TRBJ2-7
cdr3_nt: TGTGCCAGCCGCAGAAGCTCCTACGAGCAGTACTTC
cdr3_aa: CASRRSSYEQYF

d_call: .
cdr3_length: 14
v_call: TRBV29-1
clone_size: .
j_call: TRBJ1-1
cdr3_nt: TGCAGCGCCCGGACCGGGGCAACGAACACTGAAGCTTTCTTT
cdr3_aa: CSARTGATNTEAFF

d_call: .
cdr3_length: 16
v_call: TRBV20-1
clone_size: many
j_call: TRBJ1-2
cdr3_nt: TGCAGTGCTAGAGTCGCCGGACTGAAGGGACGCTATGGCTACACCTTC
cdr3_aa: CSARVAGLKGRYGYTF

d_call: .
cdr3_length: 15
v_call: TRBV2
clone_size: many
j_call: TRBJ1-1
cdr3_nt: TGTGCCAGCAGTGACGACGCAGGGGTGGGCACTGAAGCTTTCTTT
cdr3_aa: CASSDDAGVGTEAFF

d_call: TRBD1
cdr3_length: 13
v_call: TRBV6-2/TRBV6-3
clone_size: .
j_call: TRBJ1-2
cdr3_nt: TGTGCCAGCAGCGGACAGGGGGCAGGAGGCTACACCTTC
cdr3_aa: CASSGQGAGGYTF

d_call: .
cdr3_length: 15
v_call: TRBV6-6
clone_size: few
j_call: TRBJ1-6
cdr3_nt: TGTGCCAGCAGGAGAAGGGAGGATACGGTTTCACCCCTCCACTTT
cdr3_aa: CASRRREDTVSPLHF

d_call: TRBD1
cdr3_length: 14
v_call: TRBV14
clone_size: few
j_call: TRBJ2-1
cdr3_nt: TGTGCCAGCAGCCAAGTACAGGGGATCGGTGAGCAGTTCTTC
cdr3_aa: CASSQVQGIGEQFF

d_call: TRBD1
cdr3_length: 14
v_call: TRBV28
clone_size: many
j_call: TRBJ1-2
cdr3_nt: TGTGCCAGCAGGAAGCAGGGGGCAGGCTATGGCTACACCTTC
cdr3_aa: CASRKQGAGYGYTF

d_call: .
cdr3_length: 13
v_call: TRBV9
clone_size: many
j_call: TRBJ2-7
cdr3_nt: TGTGCCAGCAGCCCTCGACTCACTCTTGAGCAGTACTTC
cdr3_aa: CASSPRLTLEQYF

d_call: .
cdr3_length: 13
v_call: TRBV7-2
clone_size: many
j_call: TRBJ2-3
cdr3_nt: TGTGCCAGCAGCTGGGACCGGGACGGTGGAGTCTATTTT
cdr3_aa: CASSWDRDGGVYF

d_call: TRBD2
cdr3_length: 18
v_call: TRBV7-6
clone_size: .
j_call: TRBJ2-3
cdr3_nt: TGTGCCAGCAGCTTAGGTTCGGGGACTAGCGGGTTTACAGATACGCAGTATTTT
cdr3_aa: CASSLGSGTSGFTDTQYF

d_call: .
cdr3_length: 15
v_call: TRBV20-1
clone_size: .
j_call: TRBJ2-3
cdr3_nt: TGCAGTGCTAGCGAGGGTAACCCTAGCACAGATACGCAGTATTTT
cdr3_aa: CSASEGNPSTDTQYF

d_call: TRBD2
cdr3_length: 14
v_call: TRBV19
clone_size: many
j_call: TRBJ2-1
cdr3_nt: TGTGCCAGTAAATCTAGCGGGGAATACAATGAGCAGTTCTTC
cdr3_aa: CASKSSGEYNEQFF

d_call: TRBD1
cdr3_length: 17
v_call: TRBV10-1
clone_size: .
j_call: TRBJ2-5
cdr3_nt: TGCGCCAGCAGTGCCGCGGCAGGGGGATCCCCCCGGGAGACCCAGTACTTC
cdr3_aa: CASSAAAGGSPRETQYF

d_call: .
cdr3_length: 13
v_call: TRBV7-2
clone_size: many
j_call: TRBJ1-5
cdr3_nt: TGTGCCAGCAGCTTAGACAGGGCGCAGCCCCAGCATTTT
cdr3_aa: CASSLDRAQPQHF

d_call: TRBD1
cdr3_length: 16
v_call: TRBV5-4
clone_size: many
j_call: TRBJ1-2
cdr3_nt: TGTGCCAGCAGCCCCGCCGGGACAGGGAGCGACTATGGCTACACCTTC
cdr3_aa: CASSPAGTGSDYGYTF

d_call: .
cdr3_length: 12
v_call: TRBV20-1
clone_size: .
j_call: TRBJ2-6
cdr3_nt: TGCAGTGCCAGGGCGGGGGCCAACGTCCTGACTTTC
cdr3_aa: CSARAGANVLTF

d_call: .
cdr3_length: 13
v_call: TRBV15
clone_size: few
j_call: TRBJ1-5
cdr3_nt: TGTGCCACCAGCAGAGATCGGAGAGAGCCCCAGCATTTT
cdr3_aa: CATSRDRREPQHF

d_call: TRBD1
cdr3_length: 12
v_call: TRBV6-8
clone_size: .
j_call: TRBJ1-1
cdr3_nt: TGTGCCAGCAGTCAGGGGGGGGGTGAAGCTTTCTTT
cdr3_aa: CASSQGGGEAFF

d_call: .
cdr3_length: 15
v_call: TRBV15
clone_size: many
j_call: TRBJ1-4
cdr3_nt: TGTGCCACCAGCAGAGTTAACAGGGTTGACGAAAAACTGTTTTTT
cdr3_aa: CATSRVNRVDEKLFF

d_call: TRBD1
cdr3_length: 15
v_call: TRBV4-1
clone_size: few
j_call: TRBJ2-7
cdr3_nt: TGCGCCAGCAGCGACCCGGGACAGGGACCCAACGAGCAGTACTTC
cdr3_aa: CASSDPGQGPNEQYF

d_call: .
cdr3_length: 15
v_call: TRBV28
clone_size: .
j_call: TRBJ2-1
cdr3_nt: TGTGCCAGCAGTTTGCCGCCCCGGGGCATCAATGAGCAGTTCTTC
cdr3_aa: CASSLPPRGINEQFF

d_call: TRBD2
cdr3_length: 14
v_call: TRBV20-1
clone_size: .
j_call: TRBJ2-7
cdr3_nt: TGCAGTGCGGACCTAGCGGATAGCTCCTACGAGCAGTACTTC
cdr3_aa: CSADLADSSYEQYF

d_call: .
cdr3_length: 15
v_call: TRBV20-1
clone_size: .
j_call: TRBJ1-5
cdr3_nt: TGCAGTGCTAGCCTAGCCGGGGCTCCGCGTCAGCCCCAGCATTTT
cdr3_aa: CSASLAGAPRQPQHF

d_call: TRBD2
cdr3_length: 14
v_call: TRBV12-3/TRBV12-4
clone_size: many
j_call: TRBJ2-1
cdr3_nt: TGTGCCAGCAGGAGACTAGCCGTTAACAATGAGCAGTTCTTC
cdr3_aa: CASRRLAVNNEQFF

d_call: .
cdr3_length: 14
v_call: TRBV15
clone_size: many
j_call: TRBJ1-4
cdr3_nt: TGTGCCACCAGCGAGCGGGCAACTAATGAAAAACTGTTTTTT
cdr3_aa: CATSERATNEKLFF

d_call: .
cdr3_length: 11
v_call: TRBV6-2/TRBV6-3
clone_size: few
j_call: TRBJ1-1
cdr3_nt: TGTGCCAGCAGTTATTACACTGAAGCTTTCTTT
cdr3_aa: CASSYYTEAFF

d_call: .
cdr3_length: 14
v_call: TRBV7-6
clone_size: many
j_call: TRBJ2-1
cdr3_nt: TGTGCCAGCAGCTTTGATTTGGGGAACAATGAGCAGTTCTTC
cdr3_aa: CASSFDLGNNEQFF

d_call: .
cdr3_length: 16
v_call: TRBV7-2
clone_size: few
j_call: TRBJ1-1
cdr3_nt: TGTGCCAGCAGCTTAGATTATGGGGGCAGGGGCACTGAAGCTTTCTTT
cdr3_aa: CASSLDYGGRGTEAFF

d_call: .
cdr3_length: 14
v_call: TRBV7-2
clone_size: many
j_call: TRBJ2-2
cdr3_nt: TGTGCCAGCAGCATCCGGAACCCCACCGGGGAGCTGTTTTTT
cdr3_aa: CASSIRNPTGELFF

d_call: .
cdr3_length: 15
v_call: TRBV7-2
clone_size: many
j_call: TRBJ1-5
cdr3_nt: TGTGCCAGCAGCTTAGACGGATATAGCAATCAGCCCCAGCATTTT
cdr3_aa: CASSLDGYSNQPQHF

d_call: .
cdr3_length: 17
v_call: TRBV11-2
clone_size: many
j_call: TRBJ2-2
cdr3_nt: TGTGCCAGCAGCTTAGATTCACAGGGAGTTAGCACCGGGGAGCTGTTTTTT
cdr3_aa: CASSLDSQGVSTGELFF